This entry features one T cell receptor beta chain sequence. What it binds is unknown. TCRdb reanalysed the reads using MiXCR and keeps one entry per CDR3 protein. Here the sample spans 100,000 or so distinct CDR3 sequences, roughly two fifths being singletons. CDR1 and CDR2 from the germline V gene are DFQATT and SNEGSKA (reference sequence). V was cut by 0 bases and J by 6 bases, with 18 bases left in between. This CDR3 has 15 residues. These data come from a study of T cell repertoires in cytomegalovirus infection. Across the whole study: HLA-B-restricted CMV epitopes that are well studied, plus recently identified HLA-C-restricted ones, were used by the study. CMV infection plus the matching HLA type was flagged by public TCR beta signatures.

Findings and limits, study-wide: HLA-C-restricted CMV clonotypes gave the most frequent clonotype in two of eight donors.

The rearrangement joins TRBV20-1 to TRBJ2-7; D uncertain. The sample in question was CD8+ T cells from cultured PBMCs, obtained from culture after CMV antigen stimulation. The sequence came from a human donor in good health (CMV status not recorded). Some clones in this sample may be carry-over from other donors' samples. CDR3 nucleotide sequence: TGCAGTGCTAGAGACACCGAGGTATCCGGGCTCGAGCAGTACTTC. This gives the protein CSARDTEVSGLEQYF.